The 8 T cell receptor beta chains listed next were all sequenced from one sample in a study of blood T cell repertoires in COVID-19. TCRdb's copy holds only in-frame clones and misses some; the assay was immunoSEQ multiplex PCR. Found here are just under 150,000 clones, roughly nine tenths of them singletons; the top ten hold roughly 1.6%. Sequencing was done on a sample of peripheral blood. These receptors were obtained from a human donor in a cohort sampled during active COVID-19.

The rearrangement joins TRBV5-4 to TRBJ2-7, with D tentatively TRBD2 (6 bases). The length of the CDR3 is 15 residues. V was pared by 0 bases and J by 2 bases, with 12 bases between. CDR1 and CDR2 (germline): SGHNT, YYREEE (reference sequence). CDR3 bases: TGTGCCAGCAGCTTGGCCGGGACTGTTACCTACGAGCAGTACTTC. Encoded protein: CASSLAGTVTYEQYF.

For the CDR3, the DNA is TGCGCCAGCAGCCCGGGACAGGGGGTTGGAAACACCATATATTTT. This encodes CASSPGQGVGNTIYF. The chain has TRBV5-1 and TRBJ1-3; 11 nucleotides align to TRBD1. The germline V gene has CDR1 SGHRS and CDR2 YFSETQ. V trimming: 4 bases; J trimming: 3 bases; junction bases outside the gene matches: 3. The CDR3 sequence is 15 residues long.

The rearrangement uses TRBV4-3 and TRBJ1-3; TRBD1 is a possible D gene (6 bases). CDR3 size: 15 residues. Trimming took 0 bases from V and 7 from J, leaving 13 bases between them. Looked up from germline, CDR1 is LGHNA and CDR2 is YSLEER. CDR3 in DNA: TGCGCCAGCAGCCAAGATAGGGGGAATTGGAACACCATATATTTT. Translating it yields CASSQDRGNWNTIYF.

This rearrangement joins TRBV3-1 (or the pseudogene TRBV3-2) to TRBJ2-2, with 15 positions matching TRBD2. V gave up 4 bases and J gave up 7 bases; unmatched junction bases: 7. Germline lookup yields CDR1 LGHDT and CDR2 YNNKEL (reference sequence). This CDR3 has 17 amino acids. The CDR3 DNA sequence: TGTGCCAGCAGCCTTGGACTAGCGGGGGGGCCGAGCGGGGAGCTGTTTTTT. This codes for CASSLGLAGGPSGELFF.

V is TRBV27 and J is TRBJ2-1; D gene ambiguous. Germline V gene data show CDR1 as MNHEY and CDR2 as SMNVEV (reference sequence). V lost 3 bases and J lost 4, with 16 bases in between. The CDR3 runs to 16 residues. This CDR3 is CASSFNSGFSYNEQFF. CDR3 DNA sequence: TGTGCCAGCAGTTTTAATTCCGGGTTCTCGTACAATGAGCAGTTCTTC.

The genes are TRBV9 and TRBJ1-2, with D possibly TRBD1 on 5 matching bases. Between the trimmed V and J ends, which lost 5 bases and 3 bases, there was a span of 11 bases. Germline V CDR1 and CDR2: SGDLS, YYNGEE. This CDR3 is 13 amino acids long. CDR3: CASRDDSYYGYTF. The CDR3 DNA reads TGTGCCAGCAGGGACGACAGCTACTATGGCTACACCTTC. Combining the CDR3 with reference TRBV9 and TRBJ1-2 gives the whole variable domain DSGVTQTPKHLITATGQRVTLRCSPRSGDLSVYWYQQSLDQGLQFLIQYYNGEERAKGNILERFSAQQFPDLHSELNLSSLELGDSALYFCASRDDSYYGYTFGSGTRLTVV.

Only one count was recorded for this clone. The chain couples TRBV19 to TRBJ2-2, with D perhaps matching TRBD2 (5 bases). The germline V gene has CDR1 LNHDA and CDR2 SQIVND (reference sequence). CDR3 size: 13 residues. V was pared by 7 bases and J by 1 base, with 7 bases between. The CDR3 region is CASMTKNTGELFF. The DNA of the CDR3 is TGTGCCAGTATGACTAAGAACACCGGGGAGCTGTTTTTT.

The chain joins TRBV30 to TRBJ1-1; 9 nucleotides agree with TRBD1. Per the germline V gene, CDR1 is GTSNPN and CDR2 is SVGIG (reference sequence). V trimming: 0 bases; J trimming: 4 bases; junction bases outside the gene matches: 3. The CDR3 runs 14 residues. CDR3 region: CAWSVNRGRTEAFF. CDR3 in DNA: TGTGCCTGGAGTGTAAACAGGGGGCGCACTGAAGCTTTCTTT.